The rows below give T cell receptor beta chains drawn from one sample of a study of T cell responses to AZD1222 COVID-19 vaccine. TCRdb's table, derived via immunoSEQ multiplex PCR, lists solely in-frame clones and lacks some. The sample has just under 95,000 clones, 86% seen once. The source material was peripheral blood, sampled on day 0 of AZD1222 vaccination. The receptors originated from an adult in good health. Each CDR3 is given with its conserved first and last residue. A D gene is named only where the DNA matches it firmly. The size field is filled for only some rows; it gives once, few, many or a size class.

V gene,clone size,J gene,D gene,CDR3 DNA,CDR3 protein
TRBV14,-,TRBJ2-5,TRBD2,TGTGCCAGCAGCCGGACTAGCGGGGAGGAGACCCAGTACTTC,CASSRTSGEETQYF
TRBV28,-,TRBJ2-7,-,TGTGCCAGCAGTTTATACTCCTACGAGCAGTACTTC,CASSLYSYEQYF
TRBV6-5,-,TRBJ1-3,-,TGTGCCAGCAGTTACTCGGTACAGTTCGGAAACACCATATATTTT,CASSYSVQFGNTIYF
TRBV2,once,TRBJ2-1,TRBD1,TGTGCCAGCAGTGCCCGGGACAGTTCCTACAATGAGCAGTTCTTC,CASSARDSSYNEQFF
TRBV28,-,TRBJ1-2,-,TGTGCCAGCAGGTTTAACTATGGCTACACCTTC,CASRFNYGYTF
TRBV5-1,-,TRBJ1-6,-,TGCGCCAGCAGCTTGGACCCGGGTTCCTATAATTCACCCCTCCACTTT,CASSLDPGSYNSPLHF
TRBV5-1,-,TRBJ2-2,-,TGCGCCAGCAGCATAGACAGCTCCGGGGAGCTGTTTTTT,CASSIDSSGELFF
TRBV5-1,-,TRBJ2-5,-,TGCGCCAGCAGCTTCCGACTAGTAGAAGGACGGGAGACCCAGTACTTC,CASSFRLVEGRETQYF
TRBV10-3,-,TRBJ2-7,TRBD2,TGTGCCATCAGTGAGAGTCTAGCGGGAGCGCTCTACGAGCAGTACTTC,CAISESLAGALYEQYF
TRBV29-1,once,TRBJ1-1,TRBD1,TGCAGCGTGGAAACAGGGGGGAACACTGAAGCTTTCTTT,CSVETGGNTEAFF
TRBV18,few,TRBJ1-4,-,TGTGCCAGCTCACCACCTTACAGGGAAAAACTGTTTTTT,CASSPPYREKLFF
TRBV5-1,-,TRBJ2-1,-,TGCGCCAGCAGCCCATCAGGGTTCCAATCCAATGAGCAGTTCTTC,CASSPSGFQSNEQFF
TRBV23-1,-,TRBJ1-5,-,TGCGCCAGCAGTCATATGGACAGTACAAGCAATCAGCCCCAGCATTTT,CASSHMDSTSNQPQHF
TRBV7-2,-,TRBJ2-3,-,TGTGCCAGCAGCTTCACTCAATCTGGGGGAGATACGCAGTATTTT,CASSFTQSGGDTQYF
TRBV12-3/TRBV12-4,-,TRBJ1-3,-,TGTGCCAGCAGTGGACGGATCGGAAACACCATATATTTT,CASSGRIGNTIYF
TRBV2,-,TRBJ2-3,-,TGTGCCAGCAGACGGGGGTCAGATACGCAGTATTTT,CASRRGSDTQYF
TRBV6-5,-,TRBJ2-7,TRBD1,TGTGCCAGCAGTTCTGAGACAGGGTGGGACTACGAGCAGTACTTC,CASSSETGWDYEQYF
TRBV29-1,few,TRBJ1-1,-,TGCAGCGTTGAAGATCGGGGGACTGAAGCTTTCTTT,CSVEDRGTEAFF
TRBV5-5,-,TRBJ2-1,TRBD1,TGTGCCAGCAGCAAAAGGGACAGGGGGATGGAAATTGGCTCCTACAATGAGCAGTTCTTC,CASSKRDRGMEIGSYNEQFF
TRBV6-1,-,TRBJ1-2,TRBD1,TGTGCCAGCAGTGAATGGGGGACAGGGGGAGCCTATGGCTACACCTTC,CASSEWGTGGAYGYTF
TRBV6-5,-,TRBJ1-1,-,TGTGCCAGCAGCCTGGGTGGGGTCACTGAAGCTTTCTTT,CASSLGGVTEAFF
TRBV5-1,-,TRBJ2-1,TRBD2,TGCGCCAGCAGTCAGGTGCAGCGGGGCAGTGAGCAGTTCTTC,CASSQVQRGSEQFF
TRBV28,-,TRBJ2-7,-,TGTGCCAGCCGGAAAGACTCAGGGGTTTTATACGAGCAGTACTTC,CASRKDSGVLYEQYF
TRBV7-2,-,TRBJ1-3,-,TGTGCCAGCAGCTTAGAGCGGGGGACGCCTGGAAACACCATATATTTT,CASSLERGTPGNTIYF
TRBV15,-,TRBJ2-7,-,TGTGCCACCAGCAAGAACCCCCCCTACGAGCAGTACTTC,CATSKNPPYEQYF
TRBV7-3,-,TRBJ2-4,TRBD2,TGTGCCAGCAGCCCAACCCACCCTAGCGGGAGGTCCAAAAACATTCAGTACTTC,CASSPTHPSGRSKNIQYF
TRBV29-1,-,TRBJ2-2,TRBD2,TGCAGCGTTGCCGTATCGGGGGGAACCGGGGAGCTGTTTTTT,CSVAVSGGTGELFF
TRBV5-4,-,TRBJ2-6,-,TGTGCCAGCAGCCGTGAAGCTTCTGGGGCCAACGTCCTGACTTTC,CASSREASGANVLTF
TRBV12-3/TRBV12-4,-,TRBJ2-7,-,TGTGCCAGCAGTTTCAGCAGCCAATACGAGCAGTACTTC,CASSFSSQYEQYF
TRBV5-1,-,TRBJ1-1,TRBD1,TGCGCCAGCAGCGGCGGGGACAGGGTAAACACTGAAGCTTTCTTT,CASSGGDRVNTEAFF
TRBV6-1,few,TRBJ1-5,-,TGTGCCAGCAGTGAAAGGTCTTGGCAGACGACTTATAGCAATCAGCCCCAGCATTTT,CASSERSWQTTYSNQPQHF
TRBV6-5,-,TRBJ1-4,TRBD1,TGTGCCAGCAGCGACTCGACAGGGTCTAATGAAAAACTGTTTTTT,CASSDSTGSNEKLFF
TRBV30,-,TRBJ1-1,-,TGTGCCTGGAGTATCCAGGGTTACACTGAAGCTTTCTTT,CAWSIQGYTEAFF
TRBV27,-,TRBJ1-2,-,TGTGCCAGCAGTTTAGCAGGGAACTATGGCTACACCTTC,CASSLAGNYGYTF
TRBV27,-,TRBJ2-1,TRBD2,TGTGCCACAGGGGGGACTAGCTTTTCTGAGCAGTTCTTC,CATGGTSFSEQFF
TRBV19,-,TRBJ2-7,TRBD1,TGTGCCAGTAGAAAGGGTCCCACAGGGGGCTACCACGAGCAGTACTTC,CASRKGPTGGYHEQYF
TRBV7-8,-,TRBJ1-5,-,TGTGCCAGCAGCTTAGAAGGTCGGGGTCAGCCCCAGCATTTT,CASSLEGRGQPQHF
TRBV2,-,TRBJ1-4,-,TGTGCCAGCAGTGCACGACAAGCTGGTGAAAAACTGTTTTTT,CASSARQAGEKLFF
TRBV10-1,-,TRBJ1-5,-,TGCGCCAGCAGTGAGTCGGGAATAGTCGGACAGCATTTT,CASSESGIVGQHF